The source of this T cell receptor beta chain is a study of cytomegalovirus exposure and HLA in healthy donors. The CDR3 extends over 13 amino acids. In germline, CDR1 is SGHNT, CDR2 YYREEE (reference sequence). The V end lost 2 bases, the J end lost 6 bases, and 8 bases lay between the germline ends. Study observations and caveats: Most CMV-associated TCR beta chains appeared HLA-restricted in a later analysis. Later analysis reportedly placed an Asian-associated ancestry cluster below the roughly 600-donor mean in N-insertions.

With regard to this clone: The antigen is undetermined.

PCR primers comprised 60 Vbeta and 13 Jbeta primers. Sequencing used immunoSEQ multiplex PCR; TCRdb keeps in-frame clones, though not all of them. The table lists some 180,000 clones, 77% of them singletons. This TCR came from a woman aged 55-70 years in good health and CMV-seropositive. The gene calls are TRBV5-4 and TRBJ2-2; D is unclear. Sequenced material: PBMCs. CDR3 in DNA: TGTGCCAGCAGCTTTTCAGTTTCCGGGGAGCTGTTTTTT. This codes for CASSFSVSGELFF.